The sequence of this TCR beta chain was determined in a study of T cells after yellow fever vaccination. Points from the study as a whole: Booster samples showed a return of most primary-vaccination clones (approximately 96% CD4, 88% CD8). Weaker in magnitude, the secondary response showed a faster peak on day 5 versus 15.

For this clonotype: Its antigen remains unidentified. Germline and junction disagree at one end, which may indicate a read error.

TCRdb re-derived calls from the 5' RACE reads in MiXCR, one entry per CDR3 protein. The sample has a few hundred thousand distinct CDR3 sequences; 13% are singletons. The receptor comes from a man aged 30 to 39 who received the YFV17D yellow fever vaccine. Material: CD4+ T cells sorted from PBMCs, obtained 45 days after the yellow fever booster vaccination.

The CDR3 sequence is CGSRTNPQETQYF. The CDR3 region has the DNA TGTGGCAGCAGAACAAATCCGCAAGAGACCCAGTACTTC. The chain carries TRBV11-2 and TRBJ2-5; D remains unclear. This CDR3 contains 13 residues. Germline V lookup: CDR1 SGHAT, CDR2 FQNNGV.